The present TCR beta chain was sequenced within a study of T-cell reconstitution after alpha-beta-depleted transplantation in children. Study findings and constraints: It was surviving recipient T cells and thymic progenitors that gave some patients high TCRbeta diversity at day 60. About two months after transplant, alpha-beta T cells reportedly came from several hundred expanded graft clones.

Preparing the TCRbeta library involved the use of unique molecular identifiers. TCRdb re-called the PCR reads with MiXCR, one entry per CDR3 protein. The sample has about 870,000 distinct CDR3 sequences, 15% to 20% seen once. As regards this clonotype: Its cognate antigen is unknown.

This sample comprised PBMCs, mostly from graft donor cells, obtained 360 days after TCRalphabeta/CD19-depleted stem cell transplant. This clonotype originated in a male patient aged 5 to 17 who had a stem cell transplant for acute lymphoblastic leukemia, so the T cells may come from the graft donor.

CDR3 DNA: TGCAGCGTTAATAGGGGTTACAATGAGCAGTTCTTC. Translated: CSVNRGYNEQFF. The V call is TRBV29-1, the J call TRBJ2-1; D possibly corresponds to TRBD1 (5 bases). The CDR3 totals 12 residues. CDR1 SQVTM and CDR2 ANQGSEA come from the germline V gene. Deletions cut 5 bases from V and 4 bases from J, with 9 bases between.